The clone carrying this T cell receptor (beta chain) was counted between two and nine times. Its antigen is unidentified. The CDR3 length is 15 residues. Germline CDR1 reads SGHRS; CDR2 reads YFSETQ. Deletions cut 3 bases from V and 10 bases from J, with 17 bases between. One entry per CDR3 protein results from TCRdb running MiXCR on the 5' RACE reads. The data contain 300,000 or so distinct CDR3 sequences, 3% to 4.5% of them singletons. This sample was included in a study of T cells after yellow fever vaccination. Whole-study findings and limits: Subsequent to the booster, the majority of primary-vaccination clones reappeared (96% CD4, about 90% CD8).

This chain connects TRBV5-1 to TRBJ1-6; maybe TRBD1 (6 bases). The TCR comes from a man between 18 and 35 years old who received the YFV17D yellow fever vaccine. Sequenced material: PBMCs, taken 5 days after the yellow fever booster vaccination. In nucleotides, the CDR3 is TGCGCCAGCAGCTACGGACAGTCGGGAGCCTCACCCCTCCACTTT. It yields the protein CASSYGQSGASPLHF. Drawing the rest from reference TRBV5-1 and TRBJ1-6, the complete variable domain is KAGVTQTPRYLIKTRGQQVTLSCSPISGHRSVSWYQQTPGQGLQFLFEYFSETQRNKGNFPGRFSGRQFSNSRSEMNVSTLELGDSALYLCASSYGQSGASPLHFGNGTRLTVT.